This T cell receptor beta chain emerged from a study of cytotoxic CD8 clonotypes in ibrutinib-treated CLL. The CDR3 loop spans 16 amino acids. Per germline, CDR1 MDHEN and CDR2 SYDVKM. The V gene lost 4 bases and the J gene lost 5 bases, with 18 bases spanning the gap. Data came from immunoSEQ multiplex PCR; TCRdb stores just in-frame clones and leaves some out. The data show some 160,000 clones, with over 65% seen just once and around 2.1% held by the top ten. The clonotype comes from a human donor with chronic lymphocytic leukemia. The sequencing used PBMCs, collected after 12 months of ibrutinib treatment. The V call is TRBV28, the J call TRBJ1-5, with D hard to call. In nucleotides, the CDR3 is TGTGCCAGCAGTTCACCCCCCGCGGGCGGTCATCAGCCCCAGCATTTT. It is translated as CASSSPPAGGHQPQHF.